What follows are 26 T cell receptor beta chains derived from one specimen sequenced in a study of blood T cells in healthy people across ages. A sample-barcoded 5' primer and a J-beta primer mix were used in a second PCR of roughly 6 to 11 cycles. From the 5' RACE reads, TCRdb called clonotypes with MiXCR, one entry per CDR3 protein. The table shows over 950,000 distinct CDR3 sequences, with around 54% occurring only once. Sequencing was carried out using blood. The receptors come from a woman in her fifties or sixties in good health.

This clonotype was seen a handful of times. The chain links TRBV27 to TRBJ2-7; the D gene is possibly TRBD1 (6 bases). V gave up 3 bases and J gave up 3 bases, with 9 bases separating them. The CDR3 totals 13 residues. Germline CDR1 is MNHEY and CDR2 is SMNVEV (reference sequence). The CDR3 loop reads CASSFSRGYEQYF. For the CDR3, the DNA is TGTGCCAGCAGTTTCTCCAGGGGCTACGAGCAGTACTTC.

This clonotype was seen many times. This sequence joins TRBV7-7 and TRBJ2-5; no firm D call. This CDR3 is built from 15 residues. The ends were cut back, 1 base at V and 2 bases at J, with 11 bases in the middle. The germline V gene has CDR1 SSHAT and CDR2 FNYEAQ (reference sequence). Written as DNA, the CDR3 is TGTGCCAGCAGCTTAGGGTTGACCTTTCAAGAGACCCAGTACTTC. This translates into CASSLGLTFQETQYF.

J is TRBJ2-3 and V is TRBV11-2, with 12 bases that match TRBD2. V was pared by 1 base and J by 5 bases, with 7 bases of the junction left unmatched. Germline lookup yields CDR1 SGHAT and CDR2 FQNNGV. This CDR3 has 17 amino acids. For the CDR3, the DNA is TGTGCCAGCAGCTTAGCCCAGACTAGCGGGAGTAGAGATACGCAGTATTTT. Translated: CASSLAQTSGSRDTQYF.

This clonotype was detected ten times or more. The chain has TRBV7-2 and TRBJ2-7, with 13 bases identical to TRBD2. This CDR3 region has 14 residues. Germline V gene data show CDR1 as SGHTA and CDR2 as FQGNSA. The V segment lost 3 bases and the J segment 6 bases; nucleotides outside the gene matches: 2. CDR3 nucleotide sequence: TGTGCCAGCAGCTTGGGACTAGCGGGACCCGAGCAGTACTTC. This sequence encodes CASSLGLAGPEQYF.

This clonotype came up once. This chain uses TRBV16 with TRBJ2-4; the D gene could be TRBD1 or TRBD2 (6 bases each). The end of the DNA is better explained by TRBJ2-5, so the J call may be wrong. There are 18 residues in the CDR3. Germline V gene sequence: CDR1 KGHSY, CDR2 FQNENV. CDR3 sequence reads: CASSQSGIGGDIGETQYF. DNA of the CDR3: TGTGCCAGCAGCCAATCGGGGATTGGAGGGGACATCGGGGAGACCCAGTACTTC.

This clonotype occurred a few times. The chain's CDR3 is CASSVTSGRAGETQYF. In DNA, the CDR3 is TGTGCCAGCAGTGTGACTAGCGGGAGGGCCGGGGAGACCCAGTACTTC. This chain links TRBV12-3 or TRBV12-4 with TRBJ2-5; 14 bases are shared with TRBD2. V was clipped by 5 bases and J by 5 bases; unmatched bases: 7. The CDR3 runs 16 residues.

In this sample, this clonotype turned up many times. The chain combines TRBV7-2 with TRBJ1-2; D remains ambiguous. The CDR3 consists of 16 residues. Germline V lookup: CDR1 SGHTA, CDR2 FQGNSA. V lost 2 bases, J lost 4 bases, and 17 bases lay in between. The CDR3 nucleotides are TGTGCCAGCAGCTTACAACCGGGGATTACTAGCTATGGCTACACCTTC. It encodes CASSLQPGITSYGYTF.

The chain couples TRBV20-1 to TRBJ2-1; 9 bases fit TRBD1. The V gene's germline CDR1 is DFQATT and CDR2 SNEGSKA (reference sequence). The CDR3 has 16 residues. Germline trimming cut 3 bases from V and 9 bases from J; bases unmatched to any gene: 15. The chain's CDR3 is CSASRDRVSSASEQFF. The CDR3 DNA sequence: TGCAGTGCTAGCCGGGACAGGGTTTCTAGCGCGTCTGAGCAGTTCTTC.

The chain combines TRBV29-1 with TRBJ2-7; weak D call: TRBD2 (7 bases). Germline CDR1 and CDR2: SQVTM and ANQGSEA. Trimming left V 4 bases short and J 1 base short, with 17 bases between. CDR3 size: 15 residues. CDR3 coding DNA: TGCAGCGTTGTCTCAGCGGAGGGGGGGTCCTACGAGCAGTACTTC. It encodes CSVVSAEGGSYEQYF.

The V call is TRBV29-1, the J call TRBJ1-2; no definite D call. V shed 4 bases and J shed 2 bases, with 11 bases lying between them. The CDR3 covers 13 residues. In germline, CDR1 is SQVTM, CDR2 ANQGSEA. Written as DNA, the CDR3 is TGCAGCGTTGTGTCGAACACAAACTATGGCTACACCTTC. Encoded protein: CSVVSNTNYGYTF.

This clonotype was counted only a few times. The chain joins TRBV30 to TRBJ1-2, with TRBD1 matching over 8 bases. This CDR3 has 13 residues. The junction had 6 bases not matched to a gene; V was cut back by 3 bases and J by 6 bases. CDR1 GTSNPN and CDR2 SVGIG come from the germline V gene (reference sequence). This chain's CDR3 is CAWRITGGHGYTF. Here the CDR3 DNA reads TGTGCCTGGAGGATCACAGGGGGACATGGCTACACCTTC.

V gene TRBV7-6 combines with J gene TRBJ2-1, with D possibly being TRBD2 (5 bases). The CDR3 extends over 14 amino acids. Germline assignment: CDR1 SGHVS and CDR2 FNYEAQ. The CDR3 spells CCGSRSGAYNEQFF. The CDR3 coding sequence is TGTTGCGGGTCTCGGAGTGGGGCCTACAATGAGCAGTTCTTC.

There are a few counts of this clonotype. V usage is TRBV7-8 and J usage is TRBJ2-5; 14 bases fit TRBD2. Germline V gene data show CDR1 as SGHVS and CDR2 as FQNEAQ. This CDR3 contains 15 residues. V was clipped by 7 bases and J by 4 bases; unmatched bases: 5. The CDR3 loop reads CASIPGLAGAETQYF. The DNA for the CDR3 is TGTGCCAGCATACCGGGACTAGCGGGAGCAGAGACCCAGTACTTC.

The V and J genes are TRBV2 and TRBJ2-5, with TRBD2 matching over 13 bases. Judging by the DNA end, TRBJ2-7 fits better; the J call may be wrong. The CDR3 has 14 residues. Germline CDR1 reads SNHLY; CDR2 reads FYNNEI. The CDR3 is CASSKGLAGYEQYF. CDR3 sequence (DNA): TGTGCCAGCAGTAAGGGACTAGCGGGGTACGAGCAGTACTTC.

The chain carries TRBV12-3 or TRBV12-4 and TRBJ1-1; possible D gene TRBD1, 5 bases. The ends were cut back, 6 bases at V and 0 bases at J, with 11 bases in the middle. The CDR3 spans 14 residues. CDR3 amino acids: CASRRGRVNTEAFF. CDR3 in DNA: TGTGCCAGCAGACGGGGACGGGTGAACACTGAAGCTTTCTTT.

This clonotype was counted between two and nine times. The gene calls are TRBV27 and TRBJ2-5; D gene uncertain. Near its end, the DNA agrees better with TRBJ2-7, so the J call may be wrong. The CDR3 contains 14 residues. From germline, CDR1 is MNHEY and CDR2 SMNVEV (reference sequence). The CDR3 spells CASRPQSTRYEQYF. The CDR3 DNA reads TGTGCCAGCAGACCTCAGAGCACTCGTTACGAGCAGTACTTC.

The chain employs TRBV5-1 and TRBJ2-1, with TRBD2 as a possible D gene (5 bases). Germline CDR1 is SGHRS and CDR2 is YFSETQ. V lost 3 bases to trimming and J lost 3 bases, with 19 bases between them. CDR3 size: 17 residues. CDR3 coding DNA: TGCGCCAGCAGCTCCGGGCGTGGAGGAATATACTACAATGAGCAGTTCTTC. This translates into CASSSGRGGIYYNEQFF.

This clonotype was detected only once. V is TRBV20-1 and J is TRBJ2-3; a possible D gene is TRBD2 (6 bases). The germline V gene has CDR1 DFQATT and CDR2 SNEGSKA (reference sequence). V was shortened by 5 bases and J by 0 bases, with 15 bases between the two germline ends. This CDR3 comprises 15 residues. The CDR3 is CSADERTTSTDTQYF. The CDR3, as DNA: TGCAGTGCTGATGAGCGGACTACTAGCACAGATACGCAGTATTTT.

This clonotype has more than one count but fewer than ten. The CDR3 region has the DNA TGTGCCAGCAGCAGTGCTGAGCAGTTCTTC. Encoded protein: CASSSAEQFF. This sequence joins TRBV7-9 and TRBJ2-1; D remains unclear. The germline CDR1 and CDR2 sequences are SEHNR and FQNEAQ (reference sequence). Trimming removed 5 bases at V and 9 bases at J, with 5 bases between. This CDR3 has 10 amino acids.

CDR3 nucleotides: TGTGCCAGCCGCCAAGAAAGCGGGAGGGCGAACAATGAGCAGTTCTTC. Translating it yields CASRQESGRANNEQFF. This chain connects TRBV2 to TRBJ2-1; 10 bases fit TRBD2. CDR1 SNHLY and CDR2 FYNNEI come from the germline V gene. The V gene end was trimmed by 8 bases and the J gene end by 5 bases; junction bases not matched to a gene: 12. CDR3 length: 16 amino acids.

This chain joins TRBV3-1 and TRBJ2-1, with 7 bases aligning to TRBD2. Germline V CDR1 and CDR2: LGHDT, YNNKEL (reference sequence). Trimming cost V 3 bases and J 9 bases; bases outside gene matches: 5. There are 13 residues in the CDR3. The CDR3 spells CASSHTVAGEQFF. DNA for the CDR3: TGTGCCAGCAGCCATACCGTAGCGGGTGAGCAGTTCTTC.

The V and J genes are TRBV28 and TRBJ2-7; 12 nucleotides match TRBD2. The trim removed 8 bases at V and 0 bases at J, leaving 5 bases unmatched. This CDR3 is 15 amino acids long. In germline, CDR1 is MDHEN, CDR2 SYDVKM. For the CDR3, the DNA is TGTGCCAGCCACGGGGGACTAGCGGGCTCCTACGAGCAGTACTTC. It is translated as CASHGGLAGSYEQYF.

CDR3 loop: CASSPPAGGRNEQYF. As DNA, the CDR3 is TGTGCCAGCAGTCCCCCAGCGGGAGGGAGGAACGAGCAGTACTTC. The chain combines TRBV6-6 with TRBJ2-7; TRBD2 matches 10 bases. Unmatched junction bases numbered 9, after V lost 5 bases and J lost 5 bases. This CDR3 has 15 amino acids. Germline V gene sequence: CDR1 MNHNY, CDR2 SVGAGI (reference sequence).

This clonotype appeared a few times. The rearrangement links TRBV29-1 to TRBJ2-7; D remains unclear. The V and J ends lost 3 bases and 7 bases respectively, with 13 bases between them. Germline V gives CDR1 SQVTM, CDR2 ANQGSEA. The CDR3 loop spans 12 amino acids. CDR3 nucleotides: TGCAGCGTTGAGGACCGTTCGGGTGAGCAGTACTTC. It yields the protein CSVEDRSGEQYF.

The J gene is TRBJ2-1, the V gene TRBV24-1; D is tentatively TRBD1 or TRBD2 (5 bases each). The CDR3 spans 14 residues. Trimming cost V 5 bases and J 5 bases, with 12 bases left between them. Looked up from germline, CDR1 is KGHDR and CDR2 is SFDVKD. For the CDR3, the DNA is TGTGCCACCAGTGGGGGGAAAGCGAACAATGAGCAGTTCTTC. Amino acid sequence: CATSGGKANNEQFF.

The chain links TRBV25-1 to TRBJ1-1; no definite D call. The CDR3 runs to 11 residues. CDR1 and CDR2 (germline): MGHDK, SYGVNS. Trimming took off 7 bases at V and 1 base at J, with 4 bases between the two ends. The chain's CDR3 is CASIGNTEAFF. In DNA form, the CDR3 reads TGTGCCAGCATAGGGAACACTGAAGCTTTCTTT.